Listed below are T cell receptor beta chains from one sample, sequenced in a study of cytomegalovirus exposure and HLA in healthy donors. Sequencing used immunoSEQ multiplex PCR; TCRdb keeps in-frame clones, though not all of them. This table holds about 120,000 clones, over 60% found once. Sequencing was done on a sample of PBMCs. The receptors here all came from a woman aged 25 to 39 in good health and CMV-seropositive. Both conserved end residues are part of each CDR3. Each record gives: CDR3 protein, CDR3 DNA, J gene, V gene, D gene, clone size. A D gene is named only where the DNA matches it firmly. For some rows the clone size is stated as once, few or many, or as a class when expanded; others skip it.

cdr3_aa: CASSLAINGELFF
cdr3_nt: TGTGCCAGCAGTCTAGCGATCAACGGGGAGCTGTTTTTT
j_call: TRBJ2-2
v_call: TRBV7-8
d_call: NA
clone_size: NA

cdr3_aa: CASSRKGTSEYNEQFF
cdr3_nt: TGTGCCAGCAGTCGCAAAGGGACTAGCGAGTACAATGAGCAGTTCTTC
j_call: TRBJ2-1
v_call: TRBV7-6
d_call: TRBD2
clone_size: NA

cdr3_aa: CAWSPTGEKLFF
cdr3_nt: TGTGCCTGGAGTCCAACCGGTGAAAAACTGTTTTTT
j_call: TRBJ1-4
v_call: TRBV30
d_call: NA
clone_size: few

cdr3_aa: CASSLDGRNTEAFF
cdr3_nt: TGCGCCAGCAGCTTAGATGGGCGGAACACTGAAGCTTTCTTT
j_call: TRBJ1-1
v_call: TRBV5-1
d_call: NA
clone_size: NA

cdr3_aa: CASNPGSYEQYF
cdr3_nt: TGTGCCAGCAACCCGGGGAGCTACGAGCAGTACTTC
j_call: TRBJ2-7
v_call: TRBV2
d_call: NA
clone_size: NA

cdr3_aa: CATSSPPGSEETQYF
cdr3_nt: TGTGCCACCAGCTCCCCCCCGGGGTCAGAAGAGACCCAGTACTTC
j_call: TRBJ2-5
v_call: TRBV15
d_call: NA
clone_size: NA

cdr3_aa: CASSQGQGNTGELFF
cdr3_nt: TGCGCCAGCAGCCAAGGACAGGGGAACACCGGGGAGCTGTTTTTT
j_call: TRBJ2-2
v_call: TRBV5-1
d_call: TRBD1
clone_size: NA

cdr3_aa: CASSPRSAYEQYF
cdr3_nt: TGTGCCAGCAGCCCTCGAAGCGCCTACGAGCAGTACTTC
j_call: TRBJ2-7
v_call: TRBV7-9
d_call: NA
clone_size: NA

cdr3_aa: CASRRTSGAYEQYF
cdr3_nt: TGTGCCAGCCGACGGACTAGCGGGGCCTACGAGCAGTACTTC
j_call: TRBJ2-7
v_call: TRBV6-1
d_call: TRBD2
clone_size: NA

cdr3_aa: CASSLGGGVLRSEQFF
cdr3_nt: TGTGCCAGCAGCTTAGGTGGGGGGGTACTCCGGAGTGAGCAGTTCTTC
j_call: TRBJ2-1
v_call: TRBV7-6
d_call: TRBD2
clone_size: NA

cdr3_aa: CASSSSGGVSYNEQFF
cdr3_nt: TGTGCCAGCAGTTCATCGGGGGGGGTATCCTACAATGAGCAGTTCTTC
j_call: TRBJ2-1
v_call: TRBV27
d_call: TRBD2
clone_size: NA

cdr3_aa: CASSYSGTSAQETQYF
cdr3_nt: TGCGCCAGCAGCTACTCAGGGACTAGCGCACAAGAGACCCAGTACTTC
j_call: TRBJ2-5
v_call: TRBV4-1
d_call: TRBD2
clone_size: NA

cdr3_aa: CASSLMGQGGETQYF
cdr3_nt: TGTGCCAGCAGCTTAATGGGACAGGGAGGAGAGACCCAGTACTTC
j_call: TRBJ2-5
v_call: TRBV7-3
d_call: TRBD1
clone_size: NA

cdr3_aa: CASSQASGGVTGELFF
cdr3_nt: TGTGCCAGCAGCCAAGCCTCGGGAGGGGTCACCGGGGAGCTGTTTTTT
j_call: TRBJ2-2
v_call: TRBV14
d_call: TRBD2
clone_size: once

cdr3_aa: CAWSRASYGYTF
cdr3_nt: TGTGCCTGGAGCCGCGCCTCCTATGGCTACACCTTC
j_call: TRBJ1-2
v_call: TRBV30
d_call: NA
clone_size: NA

cdr3_aa: CASSQQRTGTAYEQYF
cdr3_nt: TGTGCCAGCAGCCAACAGAGGACAGGCACGGCATACGAGCAGTACTTC
j_call: TRBJ2-7
v_call: TRBV4-2
d_call: TRBD1
clone_size: NA

cdr3_aa: CASSLRQGNTGGLFF
cdr3_nt: TGCGCCAGCAGCTTGAGACAGGGGAACACCGGGGGGCTGTTTTTT
j_call: TRBJ2-2
v_call: TRBV5-1
d_call: TRBD1
clone_size: NA

cdr3_aa: CASCPGGSETQYF
cdr3_nt: TGTGCCAGCTGCCCAGGGGGGTCAGAGACCCAGTACTTC
j_call: TRBJ2-5
v_call: TRBV2
d_call: NA
clone_size: few

cdr3_aa: CASSPQGVRDEQYF
cdr3_nt: TGTGCCAGCAGCCCACAGGGGGTTAGGGACGAGCAGTACTTC
j_call: TRBJ2-7
v_call: TRBV25-1
d_call: TRBD1
clone_size: NA

cdr3_aa: CASRDSPPSGANVLTF
cdr3_nt: TGCGCCAGCAGGGACAGCCCCCCCTCTGGGGCCAACGTCCTGACTTTC
j_call: TRBJ2-6
v_call: TRBV5-1
d_call: NA
clone_size: NA

cdr3_aa: CASSSDRGSNQPQHF
cdr3_nt: TGTGCCAGCAGCTCAGACCGGGGGAGCAATCAGCCCCAGCATTTT
j_call: TRBJ1-5
v_call: TRBV7-2
d_call: NA
clone_size: NA

cdr3_aa: CASSVGTANTGELFF
cdr3_nt: TGTGCCAGCAGCGTCGGGACAGCGAACACCGGGGAGCTGTTTTTT
j_call: TRBJ2-2
v_call: TRBV7-3
d_call: TRBD1
clone_size: NA

cdr3_aa: CASSAGWGPGRETQYF
cdr3_nt: TGTGCCAGCAGTGCAGGGTGGGGCCCGGGTCGAGAGACCCAGTACTTC
j_call: TRBJ2-5
v_call: TRBV6-1
d_call: NA
clone_size: NA

cdr3_aa: CASSRRGHSNEKLFF
cdr3_nt: TGTGCCAGCAGCCGCCGAGGTCATTCTAATGAAAAACTGTTTTTT
j_call: TRBJ1-4
v_call: TRBV5-5
d_call: NA
clone_size: NA

cdr3_aa: CASSHRGSYNEQFF
cdr3_nt: TGTGCCAGCAGCCACAGGGGTTCCTACAATGAGCAGTTCTTC
j_call: TRBJ2-1
v_call: TRBV6-5
d_call: TRBD1
clone_size: NA